This TCR beta chain came from a study of shared clonotypes between healthy human individuals. For the study at large: Every donor yielded three CD4 naive, three CD4 memory, two CD8 naive and one CD8 memory plate.

Points from the study as a whole: In this cohort, only blood was sampled, and tissue repertoires likely differ. Rarefaction showed sorted-subset sequencing was incomplete despite large depth.

Profiled with immunoSEQ multiplex PCR; TCRdb holds only in-frame clones, not every one. The table shows millions of clones, with about 92% occurring only once. As defined, naive CD8 cells were CD45RO-negative and positively selected for CCR7, with terminally differentiated effector memory CD45RA+ cells excluded. V dropped 10 bases and J dropped 3 bases, with 10 bases sitting between them. The CDR3 spans 11 residues. The V gene's germline CDR1 is SGHAT and CDR2 FQNNGV. This clone appeared a single time. Antigen unknown. The rearrangement uses TRBV11-2 and TRBJ2-7; D is possibly TRBD2 (5 bases). This clonotype was obtained from a man aged 18 to 30 in good health. Some clones in this sample may be carry-over from other donors' samples. The sample was naive CD8+ T cells from PBMCs. This CDR3 reads CATGGLYEQYF. In DNA form, the CDR3 reads TGTGCCACGGGTGGACTCTACGAGCAGTACTTC.